The source of this T cell receptor (beta chain) is a study of Ad26.COV2.S vaccination and SARS-CoV-2 variants. Clones were sequenced by immunoSEQ multiplex PCR, and TCRdb holds only the in-frame ones, with some missing. Among roughly 400,000 clones listed, about 90% were seen once. The V and J ends lost 1 base and 5 bases respectively, with 21 bases between them. In germline, CDR1 is SGHNT, CDR2 YENEEA. The CDR3 runs to 17 residues. Treatment reported: some 20 received Ad26.COV2.S at low or high dose, single or two shots; 5 received placebo; per-sample allocation not given. Samples analyzed were those drawn on day 63 after the first vaccine or placebo injection.

The TCR was taken from a person aged 18-65 years who received the Ad26.COV2.S COVID-19 vaccine or a placebo. The sample was peripheral blood, taken in a trial of Ad26.COV2.S vaccine versus placebo. The V gene is TRBV11-3, the J gene TRBJ2-7, with D perhaps given as TRBD1 or TRBD2 (5 bases each). CDR3 sequence reads: CASSLGELAGGKDEQYF. In DNA form, the CDR3 reads TGTGCCAGCAGCTTAGGGGAGCTTGCTGGGGGTAAAGACGAGCAGTACTTC.